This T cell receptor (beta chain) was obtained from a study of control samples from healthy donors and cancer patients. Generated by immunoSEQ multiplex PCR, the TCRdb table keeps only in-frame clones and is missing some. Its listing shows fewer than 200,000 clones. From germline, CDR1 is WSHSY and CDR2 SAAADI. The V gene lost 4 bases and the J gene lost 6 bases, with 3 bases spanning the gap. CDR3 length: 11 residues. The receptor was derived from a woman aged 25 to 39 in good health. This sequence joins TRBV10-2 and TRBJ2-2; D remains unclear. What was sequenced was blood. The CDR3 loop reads CASSGAGELFF. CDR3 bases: TGCGCCAGCAGTGGAGCCGGGGAGCTGTTTTTT.